Given below is one T cell receptor beta chain in context. Its target antigen remains unknown. Within one base of it there is no much larger clone, and no base qualities were kept. Between the mid-2010s and the late 2010s, the patients underwent resection in either Japan or China. Two lung cancer pathologists independently reviewed H&E slides to confirm the histologic diagnosis of every case. Macro-dissection after pathologic assessment enriched premalignant or tumor cells for nucleic acid extraction. DNA was isolated from FFPE tissue using the AllPrep DNA/RNA FFPE Kit. TCR beta CDR3 regions were sequenced from DNA using the immunoSEQ hsTCRbeta Kit. For the original study's pipeline: TCR sequencing data were analysed with the ImmunoSEQ Analyzer. T cell clonality was defined as 1 minus Pielou's evenness, as computed on productive rearrangements. To measure T cell diversity, the inverse Simpson index was applied to productive templates. T cell density was TCR beta template counts normalized to usable DNA, estimated by amplifying and sequencing housekeeping genes. Two-sided Kruskal-Wallis tests were used to compare TCR metrics between histologic stages. The table comes from immuneACCESS by way of TCRdb, which keeps in-frame sequences with V and J called. Part of the clones is missing from these tables; in studies checked, under half for an unresolved V gene and the rest for unknown reasons. Clone size and V and J calls were adopted from that table, with D and trimming inferred from the DNA. Within this sample are roughly 40,000 clones, with 65% to 75% of them counted one time only. The biggest ten clones account for about 6% of the sample.

The sample is drawn from a study of immune evolution from preneoplasia to lung adenocarcinoma (dated by TCRdb to the early 2020s). About the investigation overall: HLA loss of heterozygosity was observed in around 7%, 15% and 35% of AIS, MIA and ADC lesions, respectively, and was not observed in any AAH lesions. The study profiled immune contexture across lung adenocarcinoma precursors and invasive adenocarcinoma using immune gene expression, TCR sequencing and multiplex immunofluorescence. Resected precursor lesions (AAH, AIS, MIA) and invasive adenocarcinomas were compared against paired morphologically normal lung tissue. Sample size was determined by specimen availability and not by a prior power calculation. The immune data were combined with whole exome sequencing and methylation data from the same cohort of nodules. A total of approximately 48 patients with pulmonary nodules who underwent surgical resection were included in the overall cohort. The TCR sequencing data were obtained from 51 patients. According to the study, 90 to 130 samples went through TCR sequencing. POLYSOLVER was used to infer Class I HLA alleles from exome data, while LOHHLA was used to detect allele-specific HLA loss. Summary of the overall study and its limitations: Findings were based on association rather than direct causation; larger cohorts with long-term follow-up and longitudinal biopsies were deemed needed. Because all patients came from Japan and China, whether the findings apply to Western populations was uncertain. T cell clonality was highest in KRAS-mutant nodules compared with EGFR-mutant or double wild-type lesions. Clonality was highest in normal lung, while later-stage lesions appeared to have lower clonality but higher T cell density and diversity. The highest top T cell clone frequencies were observed in normal lung, and a progressive decrease in top T cell clone frequencies appeared to occur from AAH through AIS, MIA and invasive adenocarcinoma.

The sequenced sample consisted of FFPE invasive lung adenocarcinoma tissue. The cell subset or site tag for this specimen amounts to: frankly invasive lung adenocarcinoma (ADC). This TCR was recovered from a person between 60 and 70 years old with lung adenocarcinoma.

The nucleotide sequence is TGTGCCAGCAGTGAAGCCCCAGGACACTTTGGAAATGAGCAGTTCTTC. It translates to CASSEAPGHFGNEQFF. The chain is assembled from TRBV6-1 and TRBJ2-1; TRBD1 could be the D gene, as 5 bases match. CDR1 and CDR2 (MNHNS, SASEGT) derive from the germline V gene. Spanning cysteine to phenylalanine, the CDR3 consists of 16 amino acids. Only the CDR3 DNA is retained, 48 bases long and in frame from the first base. The junction carries 16 bases between V and J, which are trimmed by 0 bases and 7 bases respectively.